A selection of T cell receptor beta chains follows, all from one sample in a study of blood T cell repertoires in COVID-19. Repertoires were generated with immunoSEQ multiplex PCR, while TCRdb's copy carries only in-frame clones and drops some. The sample holds 100,000 to 130,000 clones, roughly 90% seen once. The sample comprised peripheral blood. Receptors originate from a man aged 40-49 years with active or convalescent COVID-19. Both conserved end residues are part of each CDR3. The D gene is left open where the match is weak. Part of the rows lack a size; the others show once, few, many or a class for expanded clones.

V gene: TRBV18; D gene: TRBD1; clone size: -; J gene: TRBJ2-7; CDR3 protein: CASSPGQGTHEQYF; CDR3 DNA: TGTGCCAGCTCACCCGGACAGGGCACGCACGAGCAGTACTTC
V gene: TRBV7-9; D gene: TRBD1; clone size: -; J gene: TRBJ1-5; CDR3 protein: CASSPYDQGARGLGQPQHF; CDR3 DNA: TGTGCCAGCAGCCCGTATGACCAGGGGGCCCGGGGGCTCGGTCAGCCCCAGCATTTT
V gene: TRBV6-4; D gene: -; clone size: -; J gene: TRBJ1-5; CDR3 protein: CASSDFLGGPQHF; CDR3 DNA: TGTGCCAGCAGTGACTTCCTAGGAGGGCCCCAGCATTTT
V gene: TRBV28; D gene: -; clone size: -; J gene: TRBJ1-1; CDR3 protein: CASSGWTRGAFF; CDR3 DNA: TGTGCCAGCAGTGGATGGACGCGGGGAGCTTTCTTT
V gene: TRBV5-1; D gene: -; clone size: few; J gene: TRBJ1-1; CDR3 protein: CASSLDGFGAFF; CDR3 DNA: TGCGCCAGCAGCTTGGACGGTTTTGGAGCTTTCTTT
V gene: TRBV6-2/TRBV6-3; D gene: -; clone size: -; J gene: TRBJ2-3; CDR3 protein: CASSYARDSRADTQYF; CDR3 DNA: TGTGCCAGCAGTTACGCCAGGGACTCAAGGGCAGATACGCAGTATTTT
V gene: TRBV19; D gene: TRBD1; clone size: -; J gene: TRBJ2-7; CDR3 protein: CASSPGGGLVYEQYF; CDR3 DNA: TGTGCCAGTAGTCCAGGGGGCGGCCTTGTCTACGAGCAGTACTTC
V gene: TRBV28; D gene: -; clone size: -; J gene: TRBJ1-5; CDR3 protein: CASSPSNSRPQHF; CDR3 DNA: TGTGCCAGCAGTCCATCAAATTCTAGGCCCCAGCATTTT
V gene: TRBV28; D gene: TRBD2; clone size: -; J gene: TRBJ2-7; CDR3 protein: CASSLFGDSGRAYEQYF; CDR3 DNA: TGTGCCAGCAGTTTATTCGGGGATAGCGGGAGGGCCTACGAGCAGTACTTC
V gene: TRBV14; D gene: TRBD2; clone size: few; J gene: TRBJ2-2; CDR3 protein: CASSQTSGRAAGELFF; CDR3 DNA: TGTGCCAGCAGCCAAACTAGCGGGAGGGCCGCCGGGGAGCTGTTTTTT
V gene: TRBV19; D gene: -; clone size: -; J gene: TRBJ2-7; CDR3 protein: CASSIRTSTYIFPYEQYF; CDR3 DNA: TGTGCCAGTAGTATCCGAACGTCTACCTATATTTTTCCCTACGAGCAGTACTTC
V gene: TRBV20-1; D gene: -; clone size: -; J gene: TRBJ2-5; CDR3 protein: CSASPAGQETQYF; CDR3 DNA: TGCAGTGCTAGTCCTGCGGGACAAGAGACCCAGTACTTC
V gene: TRBV19; D gene: TRBD1; clone size: -; J gene: TRBJ1-1; CDR3 protein: CASSVQGVSAEAFF; CDR3 DNA: TGTGCCAGTAGTGTCCAGGGGGTAAGCGCTGAAGCTTTCTTT
V gene: TRBV12-3/TRBV12-4; D gene: TRBD1; clone size: -; J gene: TRBJ1-1; CDR3 protein: CASTPTGVTEAFF; CDR3 DNA: TGTGCCAGCACCCCGACAGGGGTCACTGAAGCTTTCTTT
V gene: TRBV6-1; D gene: TRBD1; clone size: -; J gene: TRBJ1-2; CDR3 protein: CASSELGQGSYGYTF; CDR3 DNA: TGTGCCAGCAGTGAATTGGGACAGGGAAGCTATGGCTACACCTTC
V gene: TRBV28; D gene: -; clone size: -; J gene: TRBJ1-3; CDR3 protein: CASRDDGVSGNTIYF; CDR3 DNA: TGTGCCAGCAGGGACGACGGGGTCTCTGGAAACACCATATATTTT
V gene: TRBV18; D gene: TRBD1; clone size: -; J gene: TRBJ1-6; CDR3 protein: CASSLRLGTGSSPLHF; CDR3 DNA: TGTGCCAGCTCACTTCGTTTGGGGACAGGGAGTTCACCCCTCCACTTT
V gene: TRBV5-1; D gene: -; clone size: -; J gene: TRBJ2-2; CDR3 protein: CASSLGEVATGELFF; CDR3 DNA: TGCGCCAGCAGCTTAGGTGAGGTTGCCACCGGGGAGCTGTTTTTT
V gene: TRBV27; D gene: -; clone size: -; J gene: TRBJ1-2; CDR3 protein: CASSLSGQPYGYTF; CDR3 DNA: TGTGCCAGCAGTTTATCCGGACAGCCTTATGGCTACACCTTC
V gene: TRBV15; D gene: -; clone size: -; J gene: TRBJ1-5; CDR3 protein: CATSFLPGQPQHF; CDR3 DNA: TGTGCCACCAGTTTTCTACCAGGTCAGCCCCAGCATTTT
V gene: TRBV28; D gene: -; clone size: -; J gene: TRBJ2-2; CDR3 protein: CASSILPGELFF; CDR3 DNA: TGTGCCAGCAGCATACTCCCCGGGGAGCTGTTTTTT
V gene: TRBV4-1; D gene: TRBD1; clone size: -; J gene: TRBJ1-2; CDR3 protein: CASSQDLSYRGRDYGYTF; CDR3 DNA: TGCGCCAGCAGCCAAGATCTTTCCTACAGGGGGCGCGACTATGGCTACACCTTC
V gene: TRBV4-3; D gene: TRBD1; clone size: -; J gene: TRBJ2-1; CDR3 protein: CASSQGRDRGYNEQFF; CDR3 DNA: TGCGCCAGCAGCCAAGGCCGGGACAGGGGCTACAATGAGCAGTTCTTC
V gene: TRBV12-5; D gene: -; clone size: -; J gene: TRBJ2-2; CDR3 protein: CAVGGVTGELFF; CDR3 DNA: TGTGCTGTCGGGGGAGTCACCGGGGAGCTGTTTTTT
V gene: TRBV3-1/TRBV3-2; D gene: -; clone size: -; J gene: TRBJ1-2; CDR3 protein: CASSQAGAIYGYTF; CDR3 DNA: TGTGCCAGCAGCCAGGCGGGAGCAATCTATGGCTACACCTTC
V gene: TRBV4-1; D gene: TRBD1; clone size: -; J gene: TRBJ2-7; CDR3 protein: CASSRSRDSFYEQYF; CDR3 DNA: TGCGCCAGCAGCCGAAGCCGGGACAGCTTCTACGAGCAGTACTTC
V gene: TRBV5-4; D gene: TRBD1; clone size: -; J gene: TRBJ1-3; CDR3 protein: CASSLAGQYGNTIYF; CDR3 DNA: TGTGCCAGCAGCTTGGCGGGACAGTATGGAAACACCATATATTTT
V gene: TRBV5-1; D gene: TRBD2; clone size: -; J gene: TRBJ2-3; CDR3 protein: CASSPRLAGGDTQYF; CDR3 DNA: TGCGCCAGCAGCCCAAGACTAGCGGGAGGCGATACGCAGTATTTT
V gene: TRBV12-5; D gene: -; clone size: -; J gene: TRBJ2-2; CDR3 protein: CASGLRQGRGTGELFF; CDR3 DNA: TGTGCTAGTGGTTTGCGGCAGGGAAGGGGCACCGGGGAGCTGTTTTTT
V gene: TRBV19; D gene: -; clone size: -; J gene: TRBJ2-2; CDR3 protein: CASSIQGLTGELFF; CDR3 DNA: TGTGCCAGTAGTATACAGGGGCTTACCGGGGAGCTGTTTTTT
V gene: TRBV7-2; D gene: TRBD2; clone size: -; J gene: TRBJ2-7; CDR3 protein: CASSSRSGRAGEQYF; CDR3 DNA: TGTGCCAGCAGTTCCCGGAGCGGGAGGGCCGGCGAGCAGTACTTC
V gene: TRBV19; D gene: TRBD1; clone size: -; J gene: TRBJ1-2; CDR3 protein: CASVSGQGVYGYTF; CDR3 DNA: TGTGCCAGCGTCTCGGGACAGGGCGTCTATGGCTACACCTTC
V gene: TRBV5-6; D gene: -; clone size: -; J gene: TRBJ2-3; CDR3 protein: CASSHLTDTQYF; CDR3 DNA: TGTGCCAGCAGCCACCTAACAGATACGCAGTATTTT
V gene: TRBV7-2; D gene: TRBD1; clone size: -; J gene: TRBJ1-2; CDR3 protein: CASSSGVGRTGRNYGYTF; CDR3 DNA: TGTGCCAGCAGCTCAGGCGTCGGGAGGACAGGGAGGAACTATGGCTACACCTTC
V gene: TRBV19; D gene: TRBD2; clone size: -; J gene: TRBJ2-7; CDR3 protein: CASSIETGTSGINEQYF; CDR3 DNA: TGTGCCAGTAGTATAGAAACCGGGACTAGCGGGATCAACGAGCAGTACTTC
V gene: TRBV9; D gene: -; clone size: -; J gene: TRBJ1-2; CDR3 protein: CASSPQTMYGYTF; CDR3 DNA: TGTGCCAGCAGCCCTCAGACAATGTATGGCTACACCTTC
V gene: TRBV28; D gene: -; clone size: once; J gene: TRBJ1-5; CDR3 protein: CASSLLSRISNQPQHF; CDR3 DNA: TGTGCCAGCAGTTTACTATCTAGGATAAGCAATCAGCCCCAGCATTTT
V gene: TRBV6-2/TRBV6-3; D gene: -; clone size: -; J gene: TRBJ1-1; CDR3 protein: CASSYTHMNTEAFF; CDR3 DNA: TGTGCCAGCAGTTACACACACATGAACACTGAAGCTTTCTTT
V gene: TRBV9; D gene: -; clone size: -; J gene: TRBJ1-2; CDR3 protein: CASSVQSLHPNYGYTF; CDR3 DNA: TGTGCCAGCAGCGTACAGTCGCTGCATCCAAACTATGGCTACACCTTC
V gene: TRBV9; D gene: TRBD1; clone size: -; J gene: TRBJ2-7; CDR3 protein: CASSRSIGTGNSYEQYF; CDR3 DNA: TGTGCCAGCAGTCGGTCAATCGGGACAGGGAATTCCTACGAGCAGTACTTC
V gene: TRBV7-9; D gene: TRBD2; clone size: -; J gene: TRBJ2-5; CDR3 protein: CASSRGLAGVETQYF; CDR3 DNA: TGTGCCAGCAGCCGAGGACTAGCGGGAGTAGAGACCCAGTACTTC
V gene: TRBV30; D gene: -; clone size: -; J gene: TRBJ1-2; CDR3 protein: CAWSELAGHYGYTF; CDR3 DNA: TGTGCCTGGAGTGAGCTGGCAGGGCACTATGGCTACACCTTC
V gene: TRBV4-3; D gene: -; clone size: -; J gene: TRBJ1-2; CDR3 protein: CASSQDLGVNYGYTF; CDR3 DNA: TGCGCCAGCAGCCAAGATTTAGGGGTGAATTATGGCTACACCTTC
V gene: TRBV4-1; D gene: TRBD1; clone size: once; J gene: TRBJ2-3; CDR3 protein: CASSQRGGQGATDTQYF; CDR3 DNA: TGCGCCAGCAGCCAAAGGGGCGGACAGGGGGCAACAGATACGCAGTATTTT
V gene: TRBV27; D gene: -; clone size: -; J gene: TRBJ2-5; CDR3 protein: CASSSPFGEPETQYF; CDR3 DNA: TGTGCCAGCAGTTCCCCATTCGGTGAACCAGAGACCCAGTACTTC
V gene: TRBV5-4; D gene: TRBD1; clone size: few; J gene: TRBJ2-1; CDR3 protein: CASSRWDRGYNEQFF; CDR3 DNA: TGTGCCAGCAGCAGGTGGGACAGGGGATACAATGAGCAGTTCTTC
V gene: TRBV5-1; D gene: TRBD2; clone size: -; J gene: TRBJ2-4; CDR3 protein: CASSLGGLADKGNIQYF; CDR3 DNA: TGCGCCAGCAGCTTGGGGGGACTAGCGGATAAGGGGAACATTCAGTACTTC
V gene: TRBV29-1; D gene: -; clone size: -; J gene: TRBJ1-3; CDR3 protein: CSVGRTDLTSGNTIYF; CDR3 DNA: TGCAGCGTTGGGAGAACCGATTTGACCTCTGGAAACACCATATATTTT
V gene: TRBV28; D gene: TRBD1; clone size: -; J gene: TRBJ2-6; CDR3 protein: CASSWTGGPGLSGANVLTF; CDR3 DNA: TGTGCCAGCAGTTGGACAGGCGGGCCTGGGCTCTCTGGGGCCAACGTCCTGACTTTC
V gene: TRBV30; D gene: TRBD1; clone size: -; J gene: TRBJ1-2; CDR3 protein: CAFRDRGSYTF; CDR3 DNA: TGTGCCTTCCGGGACAGAGGGTCCTACACCTTC